What follows describes a single T cell receptor (beta chain). The antigen remains undetermined. The data originate from a study of OX40 agonist ivuxolimab in advanced cancers. The wider study: Three patients got partial responses; one had hepatocellular carcinoma and two had cutaneous melanoma. Findings and caveats of the study: Compared with others, partial responders at 0.1-3.0 mg/kg displayed clonal expansion among the lowest. Dosing at 0.1 to 3.0 mg/kg was accompanied by clonal expansion of CD4+ and CD8+ blood T cells by week 6.

The CDR3 length is 14 residues. Trimming took 8 bases from V and 6 from J, leaving 19 bases between them. Germline V gene lookup returns CDR1 SEHNR and CDR2 FQNEAQ (reference sequence). Only in-frame clones appear in the TCRdb table, and some are missing; sequencing was by immunoSEQ multiplex PCR. The sample has approximately 94,000 clones; 92% are singletons. It was autoimmune disease history or systemic immunosuppression that excluded patients. This sequence was found in an adult with an advanced solid tumor such as melanoma, head and neck, liver or kidney cancer. The specimen comprised CD4+ or CD8+ T cells sorted from blood, sampled in a trial of the OX40 agonist ivuxolimab. The J gene is TRBJ1-2, the V gene TRBV7-9; the D gene is possibly TRBD1 (5 bases). This CDR3 reads CASPQRQPLHGYTF. CDR3 DNA sequence: TGTGCCAGCCCTCAGAGACAGCCCCTCCATGGCTACACCTTC.